This T cell receptor (beta chain) emerged from a study of cytomegalovirus exposure and HLA in healthy donors. PCR was performed using 60 Vbeta and 13 Jbeta primers. In the authors' methods: Approximately 11 million shared chains were among the about 80 million unique TCR beta chains that a later analysis counted. Method: immunoSEQ multiplex PCR; TCRdb's copy keeps in-frame clones and lacks some. V, J and clone size reflect that table, while D and trimming were determined from the DNA. The sample has around 45,000 clones, 72% seen once. The trim removed 6 bases at V and 8 bases at J, leaving 8 bases unmatched. CDR3 length: 14 amino acids. CDR1 and CDR2 (germline): LGHNT, FRNRAP. Details on this clone: Its antigen is currently unknown.

Findings and limits, study-wide: Prediction of most subjects' HLA-A and HLA-B alleles by TCR beta sequences was reportedly accurate. In an earlier analysis, about 87% or about 30%: the productive usage of most TCR beta V segments.

This chain uses TRBV12-5 with TRBJ1-3; 9 positions agree with TRBD1. Sequencing was performed on PBMCs. The receptor was derived from a man aged 30-40 years in good health and CMV-seronegative. CDR3 nucleotides: TGTGCTAGTGGACCGGACAGGGGAAGACACACCATATATTTT. Translated: CASGPDRGRHTIYF. Complete variable domain (other parts from reference TRBV12-5 and TRBJ1-3): DARVTQTPRHKVTEMGQEVTMRCQPILGHNTVFWYRQTMMQGLELLAYFRNRAPLDDSGMPKDRFSAEMPDATLATLKIQPSEPRDSAVYFCASGPDRGRHTIYFGEGSWLTVV.